These 10 T cell receptor beta chains were all obtained from the same sample, sequenced in a study of shared clonotypes between healthy human individuals. Some clones are missing from TCRdb's copy, which holds only in-frame ones; the method was immunoSEQ multiplex PCR. The repertoire holds over a million clones, with just under 99% as singletons. The sample taken for sequencing was naive CD4+ T cells sorted from blood. As for subset: CD45RA+ positively selected. The receptors here all came from a young man in good health.

The V gene is TRBV19, the J gene TRBJ2-7; 10 bases match TRBD2. CDR1 and CDR2 (germline): LNHDA, SQIVND (reference sequence). V shed 6 bases and J 4 bases; nucleotides not matched to a gene: 9. The CDR3 is 15 residues long. The CDR3 region has the DNA TGTGCCAGTAGAGGACTGCAAGCGGGAGGGTACGAGCAGTACTTC. Translating it yields CASRGLQAGGYEQYF.

The chain is built from TRBV19 and TRBJ1-5; D not certain. Germline V gene lookup returns CDR1 LNHDA and CDR2 SQIVND (reference sequence). Trimming shortened V by 4 bases and J by 5 bases, and 21 bases separated the two germline ends. The CDR3 extends over 17 amino acids. The CDR3 region has the DNA TGTGCCAGTAGTAGCCGGCGCTTAGGGAACCGGGATCAGCCCCAGCATTTT. This gives the protein CASSSRRLGNRDQPQHF. Variable domain in full (rest from reference TRBV19 and TRBJ1-5): DGGITQSPKYLFRKEGQNVTLSCEQNLNHDAMYWYRQDPGQGLRLIYYSQIVNDFQKGDIAEGYSVSREKKESFPLTVTSAQKNPTAFYLCASSSRRLGNRDQPQHFGDGTRLSIL.

The chain carries TRBV21-1 and TRBJ2-1. TRBV21-1 is reported as a pseudogene. The CDR3 covers 13 residues. The CDR3 is CASSPQRSNEQFF. The CDR3 DNA sequence: TGTGCCAGCAGTCCCCAAAGAAGCAATGAGCAGTTCTTC.

The J gene is TRBJ2-3, the V gene TRBV5-4; 13 bases line up with TRBD2. J lost 4 bases, V lost 0 bases, and 2 bases had no gene match. This CDR3 is 16 amino acids long. CDR1 and CDR2 from the germline V gene are SGHNT and YYREEE (reference sequence). The DNA of the CDR3 is TGTGCCAGCAGCTTGGCAACTAGCGGGAGGGCAGATACGCAGTATTTT. Amino acid sequence: CASSLATSGRADTQYF.

The sample holds one count of this clone. The V and J genes are TRBV28 and TRBJ1-3, with D perhaps matching TRBD1 (5 bases). Germline V CDR1 and CDR2: MDHEN, SYDVKM. This CDR3 has 16 residues. V lost 7 bases and J lost 0, with 16 bases in between. The CDR3 reads CASTDGTTLSGNTIYF. The CDR3, as DNA: TGTGCCAGCACTGATGGGACGACCCTCTCTGGAAACACCATATATTTT.

The CDR3 DNA reads as TGCGCCAGCAGCTCGACGGTGTACAACTCTGAAGCTTTCTTT. Its protein product is CASSSTVYNSEAFF. The gene calls are TRBV5-1 and TRBJ1-1; D not resolved. The CDR3 consists of 14 residues. CDR1 and CDR2 (germline): SGHRS, YFSETQ. V was clipped by 3 bases and J by 6 bases, with 15 bases between them.

The CDR3 here is CASSLEPVYGYTF. The CDR3 DNA reads TGTGCCAGCAGCTTAGAACCCGTTTATGGCTACACCTTC. The J gene is TRBJ1-2, the V gene TRBV7-2; D remains ambiguous. V gave up 1 base and J gave up 5 bases, with 8 bases separating them. This CDR3 is built from 13 residues. The germline gives CDR1 SGHTA, CDR2 FQGNSA.

This sequence joins TRBV6-5 and TRBJ2-2; 9 nucleotides align to TRBD1. Germline lookup yields CDR1 MNHEY and CDR2 SVGAGI. This CDR3 spans 16 amino acids. The V gene end was trimmed by 1 base and the J gene end by 6 bases; junction bases not matched to a gene: 6. CDR3 DNA sequence: TGTGCCAGCAGTTACTGGGAGGGACAGGGAGCCGGGGAGCTGTTTTTT. The encoded protein is CASSYWEGQGAGELFF.

This clone was seen just once. The chain has TRBV7-2 and TRBJ2-7; D is uncertain. The V end was cut by 3 bases, the J end by 12 bases, with 15 bases between. From germline, CDR1 is SGHTA and CDR2 FQGNSA. There are 12 residues in the CDR3. CDR3 protein: CASSLDGPRLYF. For the CDR3, the DNA is TGTGCCAGCAGCTTGGATGGACCCCGGTTGTACTTC.

This chain joins TRBV7-2 and TRBJ2-5; a possible D gene is TRBD1 (5 bases). Trimming left V 7 bases short and J 4 bases short, with 16 bases between. This CDR3 is built from 14 residues. Germline assignment: CDR1 SGHTA and CDR2 FQGNSA. The CDR3: CASKSRATPETQYF. The CDR3 DNA reads as TGTGCCAGCAAATCCAGGGCCACCCCAGAGACCCAGTACTTC. Combining the CDR3 with reference TRBV7-2 and TRBJ2-5 gives the whole variable domain GAGVSQSPSNKVTEKGKDVELRCDPISGHTALYWYRQSLGQGLEFLIYFQGNSAPDKSGLPSDRFSAERTGGSVSTLTIQRTQQEDSAVYLCASKSRATPETQYFGPGTRLLVL.